This T cell receptor (beta chain) derives from a study of regulatory T cells in long-lasting Graves disease. Turning to this clonotype: Its antigen is still unknown.

Arm-PCR of CDR3 regions and iRepertoire HTBI primers were used to build TCR beta libraries. TCRdb ran MiXCR on the multiplex PCR reads and lists one entry per CDR3 protein. This sample carries 650,000 to 700,000 distinct CDR3 sequences, 25% to 35% of them seen once, and the ten largest clones take 42%. Study-level results: Public clonotype sharing was higher in persistent than newly diagnosed patients.

The time point was: persistent/refractory GD, antithyroid drugs over 5 years with positive TRAb. RNA isolated from PBMCs was used to make the TCR library. The source material was peripheral blood mononuclear cells (PBMCs), sampled when the disease was refractory, from a patient treated with antithyroid drugs. The clonotype originates from a female donor with Graves disease.

The CDR3 region is CASSPRVSTNEKLFF. In DNA, the CDR3 is TGTGCCAGTAGCCCACGGGTCTCAACTAATGAAAAACTGTTTTTT. The chain carries TRBV19 and TRBJ1-4; D remains ambiguous. The CDR3 is made up of 15 amino acids. The V end lost 6 bases, the J end lost 0 bases, and 11 bases lay between the germline ends. CDR1 and CDR2 (germline): LNHDA, SQIVND (reference sequence).